The 27 T cell receptor beta chains given below trace back to one sample, sequenced in a study of T cell changes during pregnancy in multiple sclerosis. Using immunoSEQ multiplex PCR, the repertoire was profiled, and TCRdb retains in-frame clones only, with some absent. The sample shows around 30,000 clones, over 85% of them seen only once. This specimen consisted of CD4+ T cells from peripheral blood mononuclear cells, obtained in the first trimester of pregnancy. These TCRs come from a female donor with multiple sclerosis, enrolled in a pregnancy study.

The chain couples TRBV9 to TRBJ1-2; D perhaps matches TRBD1 (5 bases). This CDR3 has 12 residues. Germline-derived CDR1 and CDR2 are SGDLS and YYNGEE. Trimming left V 3 bases short and J 7 bases short, with 10 bases between. The CDR3 here is CASSGDSLGYTF. CDR3 nucleotide sequence: TGTGCCAGCAGCGGAGACAGTCTTGGCTACACCTTC.

V usage is TRBV18 and J usage is TRBJ1-2; unclear D gene. Looked up from germline, CDR1 is KGHSH and CDR2 is LQKENI. Trimming removed 3 bases from V and 5 bases from J, with 7 bases in between. The CDR3 is 12 amino acids. CDR3 nucleotides: TGTGCCAGCTCACCCGACGGGTATGGCTACACCTTC. Amino acid sequence: CASSPDGYGYTF.

This clone has just a few counts. The rearrangement uses TRBV10-1 and TRBJ2-7, with no clear D. Germline V gene sequence: CDR1 WNHNN, CDR2 SYGVQD (reference sequence). This CDR3 is 12 amino acids long. V lost 3 bases, J lost 0 bases, and 3 bases lay in between. The CDR3 protein is CASSDSSYEQYF. CDR3 coding DNA: TGCGCCAGCAGTGACAGCTCCTACGAGCAGTACTTC.

The chain couples TRBV6-1 to TRBJ2-7; a weak D match, TRBD2 (5 bases). This CDR3 is built from 13 residues. Per germline, CDR1 MNHNS and CDR2 SASEGT. Trimming cost V 4 bases and J 3 bases, with 10 bases left between them. The CDR3 loop is CASSVPGGYEQYF. The CDR3 nucleotides are TGTGCCAGCAGTGTTCCCGGAGGCTACGAGCAGTACTTC.

This chain connects TRBV19 to TRBJ1-1; the D is unclear. The ends were cut back, 4 bases at V and 2 bases at J, with 8 bases in the middle. The V gene's germline CDR1 is LNHDA and CDR2 SQIVND (reference sequence). The CDR3 is made up of 13 amino acids. Here the CDR3 reads CASSTSVNTEAFF. DNA of the CDR3: TGTGCCAGTAGTACCTCGGTTAACACTGAAGCTTTCTTT.

The rearrangement uses TRBV6-5 and TRBJ1-1, with D unclear. V lost 3 bases, J lost 7 bases, and 9 bases lay in between. CDR1 and CDR2 from the germline V gene are MNHEY and SVGAGI. CDR3 length equals 12 residues. In DNA form, the CDR3 reads TGTGCCAGCAGTTATCGAGGTCTTGAAGCTTTCTTT. Translation gives CASSYRGLEAFF.

The CDR3 nucleotides read TGTGCCAGCAGTTTTTTTCAGGGGGACTATGGCTACACCTTC. It translates to CASSFFQGDYGYTF. The chain employs TRBV2 and TRBJ1-2, with 7 nucleotides matching TRBD1. The junction had 6 bases not matched to a gene; V was cut back by 5 bases and J by 3 bases. Germline loops: CDR1 SNHLY, CDR2 FYNNEI. This CDR3 region has 14 residues.

The chain recombines TRBV16 with TRBJ1-4; the D gene is possibly TRBD1 (6 bases). Germline V gene data show CDR1 as KGHSY and CDR2 as FQNENV. CDR3 length: 15 residues. V was shortened by 1 base and J by 7 bases, with 13 bases between the two germline ends. The CDR3 DNA reads as TGTGCCAGCAGCCAATTGGCAGGGGTTGGTGAAAAACTGTTTTTT. Encoded protein: CASSQLAGVGEKLFF.

The rearrangement joins TRBV27 to TRBJ2-2; D gene ambiguous. The CDR3 is 14 amino acids. CDR1 and CDR2 (germline): MNHEY, SMNVEV (reference sequence). The V end was cut by 0 bases, the J end by 4 bases, with 6 bases between. The CDR3 region is CASSLSFLTGELFF. CDR3 DNA: TGTGCCAGCAGTTTATCGTTCCTCACCGGGGAGCTGTTTTTT.

V usage is TRBV5-1 and J usage is TRBJ2-2, with a weak D call TRBD1 (5 bases). V gave up 0 bases and J gave up 7 bases, with 7 bases separating them. The V gene's germline CDR1 is SGHRS and CDR2 YFSETQ. The CDR3 has 13 residues. The CDR3 spells CASSLARGGELFF. CDR3 nucleotide sequence: TGCGCCAGCAGCTTGGCTAGGGGCGGGGAGCTGTTTTTT.

The chain uses TRBV7-9 and TRBJ1-2; 7 bases are a match to TRBD1. After removal of 3 bases from V and 4 bases from J, the junction contained 5 bases not matched to a gene. Germline CDR1 and CDR2: SEHNR and FQNEAQ (reference sequence). The CDR3 consists of 14 residues. CDR3 amino acids: CASSLGQRFYGYTF. The CDR3 DNA reads TGTGCCAGCAGCTTGGGACAGAGGTTCTATGGCTACACCTTC.

The chain employs TRBV6-5 and TRBJ1-2; 7 bases agree with TRBD1. J gave up 4 bases and V 5 bases, and 7 bases lay outside the gene matches. The CDR3 is made up of 14 amino acids. The germline V gene encodes CDR1 MNHEY and CDR2 SVGAGI. The CDR3 loop reads CASSRQGRGYGYTF. The CDR3 DNA sequence: TGTGCCAGCAGTAGACAGGGCCGGGGCTATGGCTACACCTTC.

V and J are TRBV5-1 and TRBJ2-4; weak D call: TRBD1 (6 bases). The CDR3 is 13 residues long. The V end was cut by 3 bases, the J end by 9 bases, with 13 bases between. Germline V gives CDR1 SGHRS, CDR2 YFSETQ. CDR3 coding DNA: TGCGCCAGCAGCTCAAAGGGGGAAGGCATTCAGTACTTC. Translated, it gives CASSSKGEGIQYF.

This sequence joins TRBV5-4 and TRBJ2-1; 10 nucleotides line up with TRBD1. Germline loops: CDR1 SGHNT, CDR2 YYREEE (reference sequence). V shed 4 bases, J shed 1 base, and the junction held 5 bases outside the gene matches. The CDR3 totals 16 residues. Written as DNA, the CDR3 is TGTGCCAGCAGCGCGACGGGACAGGGGTCCTACAATGAGCAGTTCTTC. The encoded protein is CASSATGQGSYNEQFF. Together with reference TRBV5-4 and TRBJ2-1, the CDR3 gives the full variable domain: ETGVTQSPTHLIKTRGQQVTLRCSSQSGHNTVSWYQQALGQGPQFIFQYYREEENGRGNFPPRFSGLQFPNYSSELNVNALELDDSALYLCASSATGQGSYNEQFFGPGTRLTVL.

This clone has more than one count but fewer than ten. The gene calls are TRBV30 and TRBJ1-1; D might be TRBD1 (6 bases). The CDR3 has 15 residues. V was shortened by 7 bases and J by 1 base, with 19 bases between the two germline ends. Germline CDR1 GTSNPN, CDR2 SVGIG (reference sequence). CDR3 DNA: TGTGCCTTAACAAGGGGGGGTTCAGGGAACACTGAAGCTTTCTTT. It yields the protein CALTRGGSGNTEAFF.

This sequence joins TRBV13 and TRBJ1-3; D is unclear. V was clipped by 6 bases and J by 0 bases, with 9 bases between them. The germline CDR1 and CDR2 sequences are PRHDT and FYEKMQ (reference sequence). This CDR3 is built from 14 residues. CDR3 sequence (DNA): TGTGCCAGCAGTCAGATTTCCTCTGGAAACACCATATATTTT. Its protein product is CASSQISSGNTIYF.

This clone was seen more than once but under ten times. The chain has TRBV14 and TRBJ2-1; tentatively, D is TRBD2 (5 bases). With 3 bases removed from V and 10 bases from J, the gap between germline ends came to 7 bases. The CDR3 length is 11 residues. Germline-derived CDR1 and CDR2 are SGHDN and FVKESK. CDR3 bases: TGTGCCAGCAGCCAGAGACTAGAGCAGTTCTTC. Its protein product is CASSQRLEQFF. The complete variable domain, with remaining parts taken from reference TRBV14 and TRBJ2-1, reads EAGVTQFPSHSVIEKGQTVTLRCDPISGHDNLYWYRRVMGKEIKFLLHFVKESKQDESGMPNNRFLAERTGGTYSTLKVQPAELEDSGVYFCASSQRLEQFFGPGTRLTVL.

The chain combines TRBV5-1 with TRBJ2-7, with TRBD1 matching over 10 bases. Germline CDR1 reads SGHRS; CDR2 reads YFSETQ. The CDR3 totals 15 residues. The V gene end was trimmed by 4 bases and the J gene end by 3 bases; junction bases not matched to a gene: 7. The CDR3 is CASSRGTGENYEQYF. Here the CDR3 DNA reads TGCGCCAGCAGCCGGGGGACAGGGGAAAACTACGAGCAGTACTTC.

This chain joins TRBV19 and TRBJ1-6, with D unresolved. Germline-derived CDR1 and CDR2 are LNHDA and SQIVND (reference sequence). CDR3 length: 13 amino acids. Deletions cut 4 bases from V and 2 bases from J, with 3 bases between. The DNA of the CDR3 is TGTGCCAGTAGTACAGCCTATAATTCACCCCTCCACTTT. Translating gives CASSTAYNSPLHF.

The rearrangement joins TRBV10-3 to TRBJ2-3, with D perhaps matching TRBD1 (5 bases). CDR1 is ENHRY, CDR2 SYGVKD, per germline. The CDR3 runs 16 residues. V was cut by 3 bases and J by 4 bases, with 17 bases left in between. CDR3 sequence (DNA): TGTGCCATCAGTGACAGGGTGGGAATCATCGCAGATACGCAGTATTTT. It is translated as CAISDRVGIIADTQYF.

The chain recombines TRBV9 with TRBJ2-2, with 9 bases aligning to TRBD1. The V gene's germline CDR1 is SGDLS and CDR2 YYNGEE. The CDR3 is 17 amino acids. The V and J ends lost 3 bases and 7 bases, in that order; junction bases with no gene match: 13. CDR3 sequence reads: CASSGQTGTGPGGELFF. CDR3 nucleotide sequence: TGTGCCAGCAGCGGCCAAACCGGGACAGGGCCCGGCGGGGAGCTGTTTTTT.

J is TRBJ1-2 and V is TRBV7-9; D gene unclear. Trimming took 5 bases from V and 4 from J, leaving 14 bases between them. Germline V lookup: CDR1 SEHNR, CDR2 FQNEAQ (reference sequence). The CDR3 has 14 amino acids. The CDR3 bases are TGTGCCAGCAGCCCTTCGGGAGCTACCTATGGCTACACCTTC. Its protein is CASSPSGATYGYTF. Looking up the rest from reference TRBV7-9 and TRBJ1-2 gives the full variable domain: DTGVSQNPRHKITKRGQNVTFRCDPISEHNRLYWYRQTLGQGPEFLTYFQNEAQLEKSRLLSDRFSAERPKGSFSTLEIQRTEQGDSAMYLCASSPSGATYGYTFGSGTRLTVV.

The rearrangement links TRBV9 to TRBJ1-1; perhaps TRBD1 as D (6 bases). Trimming took off 0 bases at V and 4 bases at J, with 10 bases between the two ends. The CDR3 has 14 residues. Germline V gene lookup returns CDR1 SGDLS and CDR2 YYNGEE. The CDR3 nucleotides read TGTGCCAGCAGCGTAGTAGGGGGTTCCACTGAAGCTTTCTTT. It yields the protein CASSVVGGSTEAFF.

The chain recombines TRBV27 with TRBJ1-1; the D gene is possibly TRBD1 (5 bases). The V end lost 1 base, the J end lost 5 bases, and 11 bases lay between the germline ends. CDR1 MNHEY and CDR2 SMNVEV come from the germline V gene (reference sequence). This CDR3 comprises 14 residues. The CDR3 DNA reads TGTGCCAGCAGTTTATGGGGGGGAGGTACTGAAGCTTTCTTT. It codes for CASSLWGGGTEAFF.

The chain joins TRBV6-5 to TRBJ2-5; TRBD1 is a possible D gene (6 bases). CDR1 is MNHEY and CDR2 is SVGAGI in the germline V gene. CDR3 length equals 15 residues. V dropped 2 bases and J dropped 0 bases, with 10 bases sitting between them. CDR3: CASSYQGSYQETQYF. The CDR3 DNA is TGTGCCAGCAGTTACCAGGGGTCCTACCAAGAGACCCAGTACTTC.

The chain is built from TRBV29-1 and TRBJ1-2; D is uncertain. The germline V gene has CDR1 SQVTM and CDR2 ANQGSEA. CDR3 size: 10 residues. Deletions cut 4 bases from V and 7 bases from J, with 7 bases between. CDR3 DNA sequence: TGCAGCGTTGGGGCCATTGGCTACACCTTC. Amino acids: CSVGAIGYTF.

The V call is TRBV9, the J call TRBJ2-1; TRBD1 agrees at 11 bases. Germline trimming cut 2 bases from V and 2 bases from J; bases unmatched to any gene: 3. CDR1 is SGDLS and CDR2 is YYNGEE in the germline V gene. This CDR3 comprises 16 residues. As DNA, the CDR3 is TGTGCCAGCAGCGTTGGGACAGGGGGAACCTACAATGAGCAGTTCTTC. Translating gives CASSVGTGGTYNEQFF.